This T cell receptor (beta chain) comes out of a study of shared clonotypes between healthy human individuals. The CDR3 is 18 amino acids. Germline CDR1 reads LNHDA; CDR2 reads SQIVND (reference sequence). Deletions cut 7 bases from V and 0 bases from J, with 21 bases between. Method: immunoSEQ multiplex PCR; TCRdb's copy keeps in-frame clones and lacks some. The sample includes 1,400,000 or so clones, 98% to 99% of them seen just once. The sequence was collected from a man in his thirties or forties in good health. The material sequenced was naive CD4+ T cells sorted from blood. Regarding subset: CD45RA+ positively selected. The genes are TRBV19 and TRBJ1-4; D might be TRBD1 (6 bases). CDR3 bases: TGTGCCAGTACCTGGGGACAAAGCTCCTCGGCAACTAATGAAAAACTGTTTTTT. Translation gives CASTWGQSSSATNEKLFF.